These 2 T cell receptor beta chains originate from one sample sequenced in a study of blood T cells in healthy people across ages. A second roughly 6 to 11 cycle PCR used barcoded and J-beta primers. In TCRdb, the 5' RACE reads were re-called with MiXCR into one record per CDR3 protein. The table records approximately 830,000 distinct CDR3 sequences, roughly 60% of them present only once. Sample: blood. The receptors here all came from a man aged 30 to 45 in good health.

This clonotype came up once. The CDR3: CAGSLVLGAVQPQHF. CDR3 nucleotides: TGTGCCGGCTCTTTGGTTCTGGGGGCAGTTCAGCCCCAGCATTTT. The chain has TRBV6-2 or TRBV6-3 and TRBJ1-5, with a tentative D call TRBD1 (6 bases). Germline assignment: CDR1 MNHEY and CDR2 SVGEGT. V dropped 11 bases and J dropped 6 bases, with 23 bases sitting between them. The CDR3 runs to 15 residues.

The J gene is TRBJ2-7, the V gene TRBV7-2, with 7 bases identical to TRBD2. Germline CDR1 reads SGHTA; CDR2 reads FQGNSA. The junction had 14 bases not matched to a gene; V was cut back by 7 bases and J by 5 bases. The CDR3 has 15 amino acids. CDR3 sequence reads: CASTAGDGTADEQYF. In DNA form, the CDR3 reads TGTGCCAGCACCGCGGGGGACGGGACGGCCGACGAGCAGTACTTC.